This T cell receptor beta chain was captured in a study of blood T cell repertoires in COVID-19. The length of the CDR3 is 16 residues. Germline-derived CDR1 and CDR2 are SNHLY and FYNNEI. V was cut by 4 bases and J by 0 bases, with 10 bases left in between. Sequencing was performed with immunoSEQ multiplex PCR; in TCRdb, only in-frame clones are kept and a portion is missing. The table records about 170,000 clones, 70% to 90% of them present only once. In its sample, this clone was seen once. Material: peripheral blood. V is TRBV2 and J is TRBJ1-6; a possible D gene is TRBD1 (5 bases). This TCR was recovered from a man older than 75 with COVID-19, enrolled during active disease. The CDR3 bases are TGTGCCAGCAGTGTCGGGGGTAGCTCCTATAATTCACCCCTCCACTTT. Translation gives CASSVGGSSYNSPLHF. The full variable domain, completed using reference TRBV2 and TRBJ1-6, is EPEVTQTPSHQVTQMGQEVILRCVPISNHLYFYWYRQILGQKVEFLVSFYNNEISEKSEIFDDQFSVERPDGSNFTLKIRSTKLEDSAMYFCASSVGGSSYNSPLHFGNGTRLTVT.